The clone carrying this TCR beta chain has just a few counts. The antigen is not known. Clones were read by immunoSEQ multiplex PCR, and TCRdb kept only the in-frame ones, dropping some. This repertoire shows approximately 2,000 clones, about 24% found once; its top ten account for 15%. Trimming removed 5 bases from V and 1 base from J; junction bases left unmatched: 3. The CDR3 spans 14 residues. Germline V gives CDR1 MRHNA, CDR2 SNTAGT. The data derive from a study of T cells in localized non-small cell lung cancer. Study results and limitations: Of the tissues analyzed, uninvolved adjacent lung showed maximal T cell clonality, greater than tumor. Within adjacent lung there appeared a median around 57 of the top 100 tumor clones. A raised T cell density in blood coincided with lengthier overall survival.

V is TRBV6-4 and J is TRBJ2-3, with 7 bases that match TRBD2. Sequences were derived from lung tumor tissue, sampled before any cancer treatment. The receptor was derived from a female donor older than 55 with stage I lung adenocarcinoma. CDR3 nucleotides: TGTGCCAGCAGTTGGGCGGGGGGCACAGATACGCAGTATTTT. It specifies CASSWAGGTDTQYF.